This T cell receptor (beta chain) was captured by sequencing in a study of control samples from healthy donors and cancer patients. V shed 5 bases and J shed 0 bases, with 10 bases lying between them. Germline values: CDR1 MNHEY, CDR2 SVGAGI. CDR3 length equals 14 residues. The assay was immunoSEQ multiplex PCR, and TCRdb's table has in-frame clones only and misses some. The table lists roughly 99,000 clones, approximately 82% of them singletons. The sequenced material came from blood. The rearrangement joins TRBV6-5 to TRBJ1-1; TRBD1 is a possible D gene (6 bases). The sequence derives from a man in his sixties in good health. The CDR3 DNA sequence: TGTGCCAGCAGTCCGAGGGGGGTGAACACTGAAGCTTTCTTT. Encoded protein: CASSPRGVNTEAFF.